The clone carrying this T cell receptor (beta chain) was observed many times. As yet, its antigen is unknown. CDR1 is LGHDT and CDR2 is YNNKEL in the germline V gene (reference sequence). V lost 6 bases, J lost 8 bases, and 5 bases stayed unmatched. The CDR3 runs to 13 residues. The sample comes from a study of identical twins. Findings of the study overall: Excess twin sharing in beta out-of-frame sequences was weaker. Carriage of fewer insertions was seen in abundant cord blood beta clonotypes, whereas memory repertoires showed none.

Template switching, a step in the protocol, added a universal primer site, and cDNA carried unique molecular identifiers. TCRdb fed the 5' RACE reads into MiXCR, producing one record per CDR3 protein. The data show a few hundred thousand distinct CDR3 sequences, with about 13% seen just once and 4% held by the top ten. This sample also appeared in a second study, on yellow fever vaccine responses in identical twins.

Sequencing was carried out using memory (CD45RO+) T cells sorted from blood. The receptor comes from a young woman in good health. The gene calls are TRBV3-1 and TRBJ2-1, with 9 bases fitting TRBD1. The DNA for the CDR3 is TGTGCCAGCAGATTAACAGGGGGCGATGAGCAGTTCTTC. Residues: CASRLTGGDEQFF.